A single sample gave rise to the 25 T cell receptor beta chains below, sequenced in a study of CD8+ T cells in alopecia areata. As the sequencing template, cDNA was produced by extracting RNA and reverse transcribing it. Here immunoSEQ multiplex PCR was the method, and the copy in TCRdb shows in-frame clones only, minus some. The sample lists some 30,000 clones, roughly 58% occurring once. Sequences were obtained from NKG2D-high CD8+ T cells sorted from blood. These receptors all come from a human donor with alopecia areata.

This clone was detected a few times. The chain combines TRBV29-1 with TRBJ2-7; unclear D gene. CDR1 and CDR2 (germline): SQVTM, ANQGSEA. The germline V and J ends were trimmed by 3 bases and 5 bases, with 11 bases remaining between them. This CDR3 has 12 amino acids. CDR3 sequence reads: CSVERQANEQYF. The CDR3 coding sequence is TGCAGCGTTGAGAGGCAGGCGAACGAGCAGTACTTC.

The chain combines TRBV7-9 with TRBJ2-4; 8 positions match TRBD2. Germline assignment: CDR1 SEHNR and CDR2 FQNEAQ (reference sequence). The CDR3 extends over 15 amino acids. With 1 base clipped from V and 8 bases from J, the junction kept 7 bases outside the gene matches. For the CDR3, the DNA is TGTGCCAGCAGCTTAGGGAACAGCGGGGGTTACATTCAGTACTTC. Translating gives CASSLGNSGGYIQYF.

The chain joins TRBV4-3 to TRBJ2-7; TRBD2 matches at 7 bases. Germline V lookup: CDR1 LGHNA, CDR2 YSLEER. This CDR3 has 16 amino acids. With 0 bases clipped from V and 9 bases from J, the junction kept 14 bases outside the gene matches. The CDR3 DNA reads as TGCGCCAGCAGCCAAGACGCCGGGACTACGTTTCTCGTGCAGTACTTC. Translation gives CASSQDAGTTFLVQYF.

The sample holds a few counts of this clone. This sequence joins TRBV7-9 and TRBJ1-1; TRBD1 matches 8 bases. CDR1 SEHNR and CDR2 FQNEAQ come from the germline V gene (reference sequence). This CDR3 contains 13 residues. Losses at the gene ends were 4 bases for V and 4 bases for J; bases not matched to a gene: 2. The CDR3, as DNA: TGTGCCAGCAGCTACGACAGGGGCACTGAAGCTTTCTTT. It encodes CASSYDRGTEAFF. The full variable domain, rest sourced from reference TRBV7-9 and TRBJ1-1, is DTGVSQNPRHKITKRGQNVTFRCDPISEHNRLYWYRQTLGQGPEFLTYFQNEAQLEKSRLLSDRFSAERPKGSFSTLEIQRTEQGDSAMYLCASSYDRGTEAFFGQGTRLTVV.

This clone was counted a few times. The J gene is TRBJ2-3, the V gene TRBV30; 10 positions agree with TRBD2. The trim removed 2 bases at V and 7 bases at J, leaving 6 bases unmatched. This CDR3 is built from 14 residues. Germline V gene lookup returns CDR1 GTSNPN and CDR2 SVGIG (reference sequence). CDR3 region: CAWSLLAGVNTQYF. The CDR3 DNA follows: TGTGCCTGGAGTCTTCTAGCGGGGGTGAATACGCAGTATTTT.

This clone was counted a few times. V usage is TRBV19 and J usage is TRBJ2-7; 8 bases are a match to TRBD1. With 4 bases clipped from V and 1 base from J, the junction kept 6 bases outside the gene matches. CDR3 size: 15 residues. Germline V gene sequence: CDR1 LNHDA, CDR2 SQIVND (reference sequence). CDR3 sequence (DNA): TGTGCCAGTAGTAAACGACAGGGGTGGTCCTACGAGCAGTACTTC. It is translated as CASSKRQGWSYEQYF.

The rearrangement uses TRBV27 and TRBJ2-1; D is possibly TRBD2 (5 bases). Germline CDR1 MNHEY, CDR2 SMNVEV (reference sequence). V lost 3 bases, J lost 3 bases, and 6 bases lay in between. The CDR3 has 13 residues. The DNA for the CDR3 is TGTGCCAGCAGTTTTGGAGGCTACAATGAGCAGTTCTTC. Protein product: CASSFGGYNEQFF.

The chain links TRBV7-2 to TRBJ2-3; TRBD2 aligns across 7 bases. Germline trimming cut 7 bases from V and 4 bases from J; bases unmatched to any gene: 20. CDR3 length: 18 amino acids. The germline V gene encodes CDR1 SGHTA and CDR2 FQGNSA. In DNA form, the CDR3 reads TGTGCCAGCACCTCCCCCCCGGGGGGAAGTCCCTCCGCAGATACGCAGTATTTT. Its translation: CASTSPPGGSPSADTQYF.

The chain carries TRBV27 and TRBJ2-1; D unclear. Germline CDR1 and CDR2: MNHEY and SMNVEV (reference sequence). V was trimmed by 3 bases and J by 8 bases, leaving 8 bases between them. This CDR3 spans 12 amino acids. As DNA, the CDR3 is TGTGCCAGCAGTTTGTTTAGGGATGAGCAGTTCTTC. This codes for CASSLFRDEQFF.

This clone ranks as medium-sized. The CDR3: CASKSGTSGDLDTYNEQFF. DNA of the CDR3: TGTGCCAGTAAGTCCGGGACTAGCGGGGATCTCGACACCTACAATGAGCAGTTCTTC. The genes are TRBV7-9 and TRBJ2-1; 13 positions agree with TRBD2. J lost 2 bases, V lost 9 bases, and 16 bases had no gene match. Germline lookup yields CDR1 SEHNR and CDR2 FQNEAQ (reference sequence). The CDR3 consists of 19 residues.

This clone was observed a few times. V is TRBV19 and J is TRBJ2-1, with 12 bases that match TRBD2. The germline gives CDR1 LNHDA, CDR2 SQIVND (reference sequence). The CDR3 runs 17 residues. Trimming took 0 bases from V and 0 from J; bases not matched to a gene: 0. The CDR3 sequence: CASSIELAGGSYNEQFF. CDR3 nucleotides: TGTGCCAGTAGTATAGAACTAGCGGGAGGCTCCTACAATGAGCAGTTCTTC.

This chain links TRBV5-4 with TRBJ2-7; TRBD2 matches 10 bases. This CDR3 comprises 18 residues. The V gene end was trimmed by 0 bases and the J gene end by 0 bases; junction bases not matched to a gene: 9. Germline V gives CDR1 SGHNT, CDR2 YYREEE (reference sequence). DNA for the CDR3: TGTGCCAGCAGCTTGGGGGCTAGCGGGAGTGGCAGCTCCTACGAGCAGTACTTC. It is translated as CASSLGASGSGSSYEQYF. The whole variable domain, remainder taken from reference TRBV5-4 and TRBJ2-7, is ETGVTQSPTHLIKTRGQQVTLRCSSQSGHNTVSWYQQALGQGPQFIFQYYREEENGRGNFPPRFSGLQFPNYSSELNVNALELDDSALYLCASSLGASGSGSSYEQYFGPGTRLTVT.

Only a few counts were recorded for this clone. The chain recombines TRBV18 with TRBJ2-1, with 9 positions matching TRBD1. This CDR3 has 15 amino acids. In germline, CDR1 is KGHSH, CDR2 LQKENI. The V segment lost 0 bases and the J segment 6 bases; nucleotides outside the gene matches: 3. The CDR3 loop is CASSPPGQGFNEQFF. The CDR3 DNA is TGTGCCAGCTCACCACCCGGACAGGGGTTCAATGAGCAGTTCTTC.

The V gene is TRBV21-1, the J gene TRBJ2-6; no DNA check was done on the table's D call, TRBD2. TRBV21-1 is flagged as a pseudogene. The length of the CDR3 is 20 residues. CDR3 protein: CASSKESRREGASGANVLTF. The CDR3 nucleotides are TGTGCCAGCAGCAAAGAGTCGCGGCGGGAGGGCGCTTCTGGGGCCAACGTCCTGACTTTC.

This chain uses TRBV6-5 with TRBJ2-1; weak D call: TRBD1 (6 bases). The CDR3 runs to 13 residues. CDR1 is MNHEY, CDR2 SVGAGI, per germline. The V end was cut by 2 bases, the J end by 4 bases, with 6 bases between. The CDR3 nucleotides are TGTGCCAGCAGTTACGGACAGTACAATGAGCAGTTCTTC. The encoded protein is CASSYGQYNEQFF.

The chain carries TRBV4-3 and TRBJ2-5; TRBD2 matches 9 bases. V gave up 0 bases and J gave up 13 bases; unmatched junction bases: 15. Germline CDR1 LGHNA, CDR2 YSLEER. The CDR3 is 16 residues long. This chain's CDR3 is CASSQDSRTSAFERYF. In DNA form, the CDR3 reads TGCGCCAGCAGCCAAGATAGTAGGACTAGCGCCTTTGAGAGGTACTTC.

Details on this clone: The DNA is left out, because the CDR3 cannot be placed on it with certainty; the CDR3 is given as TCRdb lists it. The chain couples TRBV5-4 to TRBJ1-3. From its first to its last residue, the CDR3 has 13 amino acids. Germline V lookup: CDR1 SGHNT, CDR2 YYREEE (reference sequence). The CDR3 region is CASSFGSGNTIYF.

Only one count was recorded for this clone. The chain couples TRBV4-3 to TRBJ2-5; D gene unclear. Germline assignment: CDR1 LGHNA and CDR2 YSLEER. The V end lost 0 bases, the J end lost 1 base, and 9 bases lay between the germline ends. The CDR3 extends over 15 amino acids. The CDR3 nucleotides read TGCGCCAGCAGCCAAGATAATGGTGTCCAAGAGACCCAGTACTTC. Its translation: CASSQDNGVQETQYF.

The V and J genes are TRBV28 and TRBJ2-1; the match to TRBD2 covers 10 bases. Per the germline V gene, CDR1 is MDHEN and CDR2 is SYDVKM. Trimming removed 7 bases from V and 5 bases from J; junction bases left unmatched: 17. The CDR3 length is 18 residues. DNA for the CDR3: TGTGCCAGCATTGGGGAGGGGCTAGCGGGAGAGTTTGACAATGAGCAGTTCTTC. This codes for CASIGEGLAGEFDNEQFF.

Written as DNA, the CDR3 is TGTGCCAGCAGGGGCGACAGAACCTACCAAGAGACCCAGTACTTC. The encoded protein is CASRGDRTYQETQYF. The chain couples TRBV28 to TRBJ2-5; D may be TRBD1 (5 bases). The CDR3 spans 15 residues. Germline V gives CDR1 MDHEN, CDR2 SYDVKM. V lost 6 bases, J lost 0 bases, and 14 bases lay in between.

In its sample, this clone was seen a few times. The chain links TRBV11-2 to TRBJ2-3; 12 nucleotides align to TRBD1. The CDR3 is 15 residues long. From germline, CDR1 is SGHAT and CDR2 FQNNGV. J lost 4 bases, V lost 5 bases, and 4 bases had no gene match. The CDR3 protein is CASSPGQGAADTQYF. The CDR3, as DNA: TGTGCCAGCAGCCCGGGACAGGGGGCAGCAGATACGCAGTATTTT. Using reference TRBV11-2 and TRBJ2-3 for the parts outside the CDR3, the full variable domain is EAGVAQSPRYKIIEKRQSVAFWCNPISGHATLYWYQQILGQGPKLLIQFQNNGVVDDSQLPKDRFSAERLKGVDSTLKIQPAKLEDSAVYLCASSPGQGAADTQYFGPGTRLTVL.

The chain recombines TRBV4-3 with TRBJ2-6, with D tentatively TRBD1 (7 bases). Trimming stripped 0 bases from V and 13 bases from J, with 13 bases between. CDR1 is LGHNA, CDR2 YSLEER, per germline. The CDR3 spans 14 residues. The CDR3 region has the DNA TGCGCCAGCAGCCAAGAACGCCAGGGGGGAGTCCTGACTTTC. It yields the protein CASSQERQGGVLTF.

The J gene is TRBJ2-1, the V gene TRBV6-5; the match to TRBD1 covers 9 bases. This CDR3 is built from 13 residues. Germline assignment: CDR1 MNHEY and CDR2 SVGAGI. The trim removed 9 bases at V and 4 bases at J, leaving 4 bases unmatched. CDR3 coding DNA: TGTGCCAGTAGACAGGGGGTATACAATGAGCAGTTCTTC. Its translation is CASRQGVYNEQFF.

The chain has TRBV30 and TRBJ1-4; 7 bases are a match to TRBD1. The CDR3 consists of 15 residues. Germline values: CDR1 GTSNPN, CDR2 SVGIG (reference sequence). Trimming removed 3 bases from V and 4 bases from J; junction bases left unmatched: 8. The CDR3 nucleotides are TGTGCCTGGAGCGGAGACGGGACAGTTAATGAAAAACTGTTTTTT. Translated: CAWSGDGTVNEKLFF.

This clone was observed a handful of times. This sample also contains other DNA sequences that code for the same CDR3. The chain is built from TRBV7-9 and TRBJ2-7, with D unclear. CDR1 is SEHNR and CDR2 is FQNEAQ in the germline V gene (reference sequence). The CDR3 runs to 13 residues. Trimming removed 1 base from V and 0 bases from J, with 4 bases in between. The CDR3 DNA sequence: TGTGCCAGCAGCTTAGATTCCTCCTACGAGCAGTACTTC. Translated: CASSLDSSYEQYF.